Below, one TCR beta chain is given with its context. The antigen is undetermined. These data come from a study of T cell responses to AZD1222 COVID-19 vaccine. Study-wide context: The analysis combined second doses at about 4 or about 12 weeks.

Assay: immunoSEQ multiplex PCR; the TCRdb copy retains only in-frame clones and omits some. Among some 110,000 clones listed, 80% to 85% were seen once. Findings and limits, study-wide: Reports indicate that nearly half of spike-specific TCRs are directed at unmutated variant regions. Most donors were white British and more were female, and clonal diversity was possibly underestimated. Spike-wide coverage was observed for vaccine-associated CD4 TCRs, with dominant responses at 160-218 and 743-854.

Specimen: peripheral blood, collected on day 0 of AZD1222 vaccination. The origin of this receptor is an adult in good health.

The CDR3 loop is CASSSGLAGGSGEQFF. As DNA, the CDR3 is TGTGCCAGCAGCTCGGGACTAGCGGGGGGGTCTGGTGAGCAGTTCTTC. The chain links TRBV14 to TRBJ2-1; 16 bases map to TRBD2. The CDR3 consists of 16 residues. Trimming took 5 bases from V and 9 from J; bases not matched to a gene: 7. Germline CDR1 reads SGHDN; CDR2 reads FVKESK.